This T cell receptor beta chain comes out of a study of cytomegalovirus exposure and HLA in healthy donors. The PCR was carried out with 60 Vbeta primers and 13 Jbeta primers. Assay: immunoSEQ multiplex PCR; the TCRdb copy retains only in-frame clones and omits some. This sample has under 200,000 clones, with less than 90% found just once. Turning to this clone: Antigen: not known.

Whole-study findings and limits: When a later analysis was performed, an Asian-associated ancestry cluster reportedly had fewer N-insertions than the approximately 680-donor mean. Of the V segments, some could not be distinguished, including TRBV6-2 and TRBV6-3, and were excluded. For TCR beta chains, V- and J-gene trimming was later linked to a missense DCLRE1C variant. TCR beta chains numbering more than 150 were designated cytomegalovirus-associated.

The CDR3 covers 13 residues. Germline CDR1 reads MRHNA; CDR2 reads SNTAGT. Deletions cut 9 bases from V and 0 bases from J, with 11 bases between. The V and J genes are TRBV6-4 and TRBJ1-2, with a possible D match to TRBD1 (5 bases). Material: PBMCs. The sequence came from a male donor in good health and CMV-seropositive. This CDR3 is CARGLRANYGYTF. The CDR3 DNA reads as TGTGCCAGGGGACTTAGAGCTAACTATGGCTACACCTTC.